This TCR beta chain was identified during a study of T-cell memory formation after mild COVID-19. The V end was cut by 0 bases, the J end by 5 bases, with 19 bases between. The germline CDR1 and CDR2 sequences are SGHRS and YFSETQ. The CDR3 spans 17 residues. This clonotype was seen a few times. TCRdb independently ran MiXCR on the 5' RACE reads; one entry per CDR3 protein. The table shows under 200,000 distinct CDR3 sequences, with roughly 10% occurring only once. The chain has TRBV5-1 and TRBJ2-3; D is unclear. This sequence was found in a man aged 18-30 years who had mild COVID-19 (a few samples of this study predate the infection). Cell type and time point are not known. Sample: PBMCs or a T cell subset sorted from them (not recorded which). CDR3 nucleotides: TGCGCCAGCAGCTTGGTATGGCAGGCCCACAGAAGAGATACGCAGTATTTT. It specifies CASSLVWQAHRRDTQYF.